The present T cell receptor (beta chain) was sequenced within a study of T cells of healthy individuals. Germline lookup yields CDR1 LNHDA and CDR2 SQIVND (reference sequence). V dropped 2 bases and J dropped 7 bases, with 12 bases sitting between them. The CDR3 is 14 amino acids. This clonotype has only a few counts. TCRdb re-analysed the 5' RACE reads in MiXCR, keeping a single row per CDR3 protein. In the table there are about 53,000 distinct CDR3 sequences, approximately 15% of which are singletons. The chain combines TRBV19 with TRBJ1-5; D gene uncertain. The source of this sequence is a human donor in good health. The CDR3 nucleotides are TGTGCCAGTAGTATATCTGGTTTCCAACAGCCCCAGCATTTT. It is translated as CASSISGFQQPQHF.